This T cell receptor (beta chain) was sequenced during a study of blood T cell repertoires in COVID-19. Study-level background: Whether acute or convalescent, the COVID-19 samples came from the United States, Italy and Spain. Sample material is recorded as cDNA or gDNA derived from T cells, B-cell-depleted T cells, or PBMCs.

CDR1 and CDR2 from the germline V gene are SGHKS and YYEKEE (reference sequence). The CDR3 has 13 amino acids. The V end lost 0 bases, the J end lost 3 bases, and 6 bases lay between the germline ends. The table came from immunoSEQ multiplex PCR; TCRdb's copy has only in-frame clones and leaves some out. There are about 270,000 clones in the sample; 91% occur only once, and approximately 2.9% lies in the top ten. The TCR sequence derives from a middle-aged man who had been exposed to COVID-19. The chain links TRBV5-5 to TRBJ1-2; D gene ambiguous. The sequencing input was PBMCs or T cells enriched from blood (not recorded which). CDR3 in amino acids: CASSLEGDYGYTF. The CDR3 nucleotides read TGTGCCAGCAGCTTGGAGGGAGACTATGGCTACACCTTC.